The next 10 T cell receptor beta chains were all read from a single sample in a study of cytomegalovirus exposure and HLA in healthy donors. Both 60 Vbeta primers and 13 Jbeta primers went into the PCR. Sequencing used immunoSEQ multiplex PCR; TCRdb keeps in-frame clones, though not all of them. The sample table includes around 35,000 clones. Sequenced: PBMCs. All receptors derive from a middle-aged woman in good health and CMV-seropositive.

The chain carries TRBV18 and TRBJ2-2; perhaps TRBD1 as D (6 bases). Per germline, CDR1 KGHSH and CDR2 LQKENI. The ends were cut back, 6 bases at V and 3 bases at J, with 14 bases in the middle. This CDR3 is 15 amino acids long. CDR3 bases: TGTGCCAGCTCTGCGATGCAGGGGTACACCGGGGAGCTGTTTTTT. This codes for CASSAMQGYTGELFF. The entire variable domain, with the rest obtained from reference TRBV18 and TRBJ2-2, is as follows: NAGVMQNPRHLVRRRGQEARLRCSPMKGHSHVYWYRQLPEEGLKFMVYLQKENIIDESGMPKERFSAEFPKEGPSILRIQQVVRGDSAAYFCASSAMQGYTGELFFGEGSRLTVL.

The rearrangement uses TRBV6-5 and TRBJ2-7; D unresolved. Germline CDR1 is MNHEY and CDR2 is SVGAGI. V lost 3 bases and J 2 bases, leaving 14 bases between the germline ends. The CDR3 has 15 residues. CDR3 coding DNA: TGTGCCAGCAGTTATTCTGCGGCCCCTACCTACGAGCAGTACTTC. It codes for CASSYSAAPTYEQYF.

The rearrangement joins TRBV30 to TRBJ1-4; 10 nucleotides match TRBD1. Germline lookup yields CDR1 GTSNPN and CDR2 SVGIG (reference sequence). J lost 4 bases, V lost 8 bases, and 1 base had no gene match. The CDR3 totals 12 residues. DNA for the CDR3: TGTGCCGGGACAGGGGATAATGAAAAACTGTTTTTT. Amino acids: CAGTGDNEKLFF.

This chain links TRBV15 with TRBJ1-4, with a possible D match to TRBD1 (6 bases). V was trimmed by 0 bases and J by 1 base, leaving 6 bases between them. Germline V gene sequence: CDR1 LNHNV, CDR2 YYDKDF (reference sequence). This CDR3 spans 15 amino acids. CDR3 residues: CATSRDRGTNEKLFF. The CDR3 nucleotides read TGTGCCACCAGCAGAGACAGGGGAACTAATGAAAAACTGTTTTTT.

The chain employs TRBV7-9 and TRBJ2-5, with a possible D match to TRBD2 (6 bases). Trimming shortened V by 5 bases and J by 1 base, and 17 bases separated the two germline ends. The CDR3 runs 16 residues. Germline-derived CDR1 and CDR2 are SEHNR and FQNEAQ (reference sequence). CDR3 region: CASSMTWSGSQETQYF. The CDR3 nucleotides are TGTGCCAGCAGCATGACCTGGTCCGGGAGCCAAGAGACCCAGTACTTC.

V usage is TRBV7-8 and J usage is TRBJ1-5, with D possibly matching TRBD1 (6 bases). This CDR3 is 15 amino acids long. V dropped 1 base and J dropped 7 bases, with 14 bases sitting between them. CDR1 and CDR2 (germline): SGHVS, FQNEAQ. CDR3 region: CASSLGRGPRQPQHF. DNA of the CDR3: TGTGCCAGCAGCTTAGGCAGGGGCCCAAGGCAGCCCCAGCATTTT.

The CDR3 DNA reads as TGTGCCATCAGTGTAAGGACTGCAACCTACGAGCAGTACTTC. It yields the protein CAISVRTATYEQYF. The chain joins TRBV10-3 to TRBJ2-7; possibly TRBD2 for D (5 bases). The CDR3 runs to 14 residues. Trimming removed 4 bases at V and 2 bases at J, with 12 bases between. CDR1 ENHRY and CDR2 SYGVKD come from the germline V gene.

V usage is TRBV7-6 and J usage is TRBJ1-2; TRBD1 is a possible D gene (5 bases). The CDR3 covers 16 residues. Per germline, CDR1 SGHVS and CDR2 FNYEAQ. Trimming pared 0 bases from V and 7 bases from J, leaving 18 bases between. CDR3 sequence reads: CASSLALGGTSAGYTF. DNA for the CDR3: TGTGCCAGCAGCTTAGCGCTGGGAGGGACTTCTGCTGGCTACACCTTC.

The chain carries TRBV27 and TRBJ2-7, with TRBD2 as a possible D gene (6 bases). This CDR3 has 17 residues. Germline loops: CDR1 MNHEY, CDR2 SMNVEV (reference sequence). Trimming took off 6 bases at V and 3 bases at J, with 24 bases between the two ends. In nucleotides, the CDR3 is TGTGCCAGCAGGAGGAGCGGGCGGGCGGAGGCCCTCTACGAGCAGTACTTC. This encodes CASRRSGRAEALYEQYF.

The V and J genes are TRBV5-1 and TRBJ2-2; 13 positions agree with TRBD2. The CDR3 length is 16 residues. Germline V lookup: CDR1 SGHRS, CDR2 YFSETQ. J was trimmed by 4 bases and V by 5 bases; bases with no gene match: 5. The DNA of the CDR3 is TGCGCCAGCAGTTATCGACTAGCGGGGGGCACCGGGGAGCTGTTTTTT. This codes for CASSYRLAGGTGELFF.